Listed below are T cell receptor beta chains from one sample, sequenced in a study of OX40 agonist ivuxolimab in advanced cancers. The assay was immunoSEQ multiplex PCR, and TCRdb's table has in-frame clones only and misses some. Of 20,000 to 30,000 clones listed, around 80% are singletons. Sample: CD4+ or CD8+ T cells sorted from blood, taken in a trial of the OX40 agonist ivuxolimab. These receptors all stem from an adult with an advanced solid tumor such as melanoma, head and neck, liver or kidney cancer. CDR3s include the opening cysteine and the closing phenylalanine or tryptophan. The D gene is left open where the match is weak.

V: TRBV29-1
D: -
length: 13
J: TRBJ2-5
CDR3: CSVEMGGRETQYF

V: TRBV28
D: -
length: 10
J: TRBJ2-2
CDR3: CSAGTGELFF

V: TRBV19
D: TRBD2
length: 16
J: TRBJ2-1
CDR3: CASSLLGGGPYNEQFF

V: TRBV16
D: TRBD1
length: 16
J: TRBJ2-2
CDR3: CASSPITGTASGELFF

V: TRBV29-1
D: -
length: 13
J: TRBJ1-3
CDR3: CSVGGSSGNTIYF

V: TRBV7-9
D: TRBD1
length: 16
J: TRBJ1-3
CDR3: CASSLTGQGAGNTIYF

V: TRBV6-6
D: TRBD1
length: 14
J: TRBJ2-7
CDR3: CASSYQGQTYEQYF

V: TRBV7-7
D: TRBD1
length: 18
J: TRBJ2-5
CDR3: CASSLGGRGRVGGETQYF

V: TRBV19
D: -
length: 15
J: TRBJ2-2
CDR3: CASSIRGVGTGELFF

V: TRBV5-6
D: -
length: 14
J: TRBJ1-2
CDR3: CASSWGPQGPGYTF

V: TRBV14
D: -
length: 13
J: TRBJ2-5
CDR3: CASSLQGSSSQYF

V: TRBV27
D: -
length: 11
J: TRBJ2-7
CDR3: CASSGGYEQYF

V: TRBV7-5
D: -
length: 14
J: TRBJ1-5
CDR3: CARSHRGGNQPQHF

V: TRBV9
D: TRBD2
length: 15
J: TRBJ2-3
CDR3: CASSVREGRTDTQYF

V: TRBV4-3
D: -
length: 16
J: TRBJ2-2
CDR3: CASSQDSATLTGELFF

V: TRBV11-2
D: -
length: 14
J: TRBJ2-1
CDR3: CASSHKTLAAEQFF

V: TRBV6-5
D: -
length: 14
J: TRBJ2-7
CDR3: CASSYGGGFYEQYF

V: TRBV7-9
D: -
length: 15
J: TRBJ1-5
CDR3: CASAGTIYSNQPQHF

V: TRBV16
D: TRBD1
length: 16
J: TRBJ1-2
CDR3: CASSQSADRGVYGYTF

V: TRBV4-3
D: -
length: 15
J: TRBJ2-5
CDR3: CASSPRGGKGETQYF

V: TRBV6-1
D: -
length: 15
J: TRBJ2-3
CDR3: CASTSDSAGSDTQYF

V: TRBV19
D: TRBD1
length: 16
J: TRBJ1-5
CDR3: CASIGTGSRINQPQHF

V: TRBV2
D: -
length: 16
J: TRBJ2-2
CDR3: CASSEYRDPNTGELFF

V: TRBV10-3
D: -
length: 14
J: TRBJ1-1
CDR3: CAISLGSMNTEAFF

V: TRBV11-2
D: TRBD1
length: 15
J: TRBJ1-1
CDR3: CASSLIRGWDTEAFF

V: TRBV20-1
D: TRBD1
length: 11
J: TRBJ1-1
CDR3: CSVGTGGFAFF

V: TRBV2
D: TRBD1
length: 14
J: TRBJ2-7
CDR3: CASRPGQLTYEQYF

V: TRBV9
D: -
length: 15
J: TRBJ2-1
CDR3: CASSPGASSYNEQFF

V: TRBV23-1
D: -
length: 20
J: TRBJ2-7
CDR3: CASSQLRARGYPRESYEQYF

V: TRBV10-2
D: -
length: 14
J: TRBJ2-7
CDR3: CASGTTSYWGEQYF

V: TRBV19
D: -
length: 14
J: TRBJ1-2
CDR3: CASSIAQKGPGYTF

V: TRBV5-5
D: -
length: 13
J: TRBJ1-2
CDR3: CASSLGGDYGYTF